The present T cell receptor beta chain was sequenced within a study of blood T cells in healthy people across ages. The study, taken as a whole, reports: Long-lived donors had more naive CD4+ cells and higher diversity than aged donors. Not knowing donor CMV status may have confounded expanded clonotype changes.

Then a second PCR, running about 6 to 12 cycles, was carried out with a sample-barcoded 5' primer and a J-beta primer mix. Each CDR3 protein gets one entry after TCRdb re-called the 5' RACE reads with MiXCR. The sample records 1.8 million or so distinct CDR3 sequences, more than 35% being singletons. This CDR3 has 14 amino acids. Per the germline V gene, CDR1 is DFQATT and CDR2 is SNEGSKA (reference sequence). Trimming stripped 0 bases from V and 12 bases from J, with 20 bases between. Comment on this clonotype: No antigen is known for it.

Peripheral blood was drawn, approximately 10 milliliters per donor. Researchers report isolating at least 7 million PBMCs per sample. Sequenced input: blood. The chain joins TRBV20-1 to TRBJ1-1; D remains ambiguous. This sequence originates from a human donor in good health. CDR3 loop: CSARDSQSATGTFF. The CDR3 DNA sequence: TGCAGTGCTAGAGATTCTCAGTCGGCGACTGGAACTTTCTTT.